This TCR beta chain derives from a study of metastatic and nonmetastatic thyroid tumors. All patients reached thyroid surgery having received no treatment beforehand. Germline values: CDR1 LGHNA, CDR2 YNFKEQ. The CDR3 covers 19 residues. TCRdb re-analyzed the PCR reads through MiXCR. The table shows under 20,000 clones, with around 28% occurring only once. This clone has a count of ten or more. One end of the junction fails to match germline, which may point to a read error. The V call is TRBV4-2, the J call TRBJ2-1, with 9 bases identical to TRBD2. The sequenced sample was blood. The TCR sequence derives from a female donor with papillary thyroid cancer or a benign thyroid nodule (not recorded which). Some clones in this sample may be carry-over from other donors' samples. CDR3 sequence (DNA): TGTGCCAGCAGCCACGTCGGGGGGGCTAGCGGGACGTCCTGCAATGAGCAGTTCTTC. Amino acid sequence: CASSHVGGASGTSCNEQFF.